One T cell receptor (beta chain) is described in this entry. The record originates from a study of human T cells and chemical hapten exposure. The time point was: patch test 3, about 24 weeks after DPC sensitization. Treatment reported: therapeutic diphenylcyclopropenone sensitization with weekly scalp DPC. One entry per CDR3 protein results from TCRdb running MiXCR on the RACE reads. The table includes approximately 97,000 distinct CDR3 sequences, 25% to 35% detected once. This specimen was whole blood, taken in connection with sensitization to the hapten diphenylcyclopropenone (DPC). This receptor was identified in a man aged 40-49 years with alopecia areata. Some clones in this sample may be carry-over from other donors' samples.

The CDR3 is CASSSRGLGAFF. The CDR3 coding sequence is TGTGCCAGCAGTTCACGCGGGCTTGGAGCTTTCTTT. The chain joins TRBV28 to TRBJ1-1, with D unresolved. V dropped 4 bases and J dropped 10 bases, with 13 bases sitting between them. In germline, CDR1 is MDHEN, CDR2 SYDVKM. There are 12 residues in the CDR3.